A single sample gave rise to the 27 T cell receptor beta chains below, sequenced in a study of vaccination and CD4 T cells after COVID-19. Regarding treatment: roughly 10-day PBMC culture with coronavirus spike peptide pools or control peptides (ViraFEST assay). From the unexposed donor, CD4+ T cells were collected ahead of the COVID-19 pandemic (2011-2018). These TCRs' antigens remain unknown. Cultured CD4+ T-cell DNA underwent Oncomine TCR Beta short-read sequencing. Genomic DNA was taken out of cultured CD4+ T cells by extraction. TCRdb reprocessed the PCR reads via MiXCR and lists one record per CDR3 protein. Of around 8,400 distinct CDR3 sequences detected, more than 35% appear once; the ten largest clones hold 30% to 35%. The sequencing input was CD4+ T cells from blood, cultured in vitro. These receptors were obtained from a human donor in good health.

This rearrangement joins TRBV20-1 to TRBJ2-3; 8 nucleotides line up with TRBD1. Germline assignment: CDR1 DFQATT and CDR2 SNEGSKA (reference sequence). This CDR3 is built from 11 residues. The CDR3 DNA follows: TGCAGAGCACAGGGGGCAGATACGCAGTATTTT. As protein: CRAQGADTQYF.

The chain couples TRBV7-2 to TRBJ2-1; TRBD1 or TRBD2 may be the D gene (6 bases each). The CDR3 sequence is 17 residues long. Between the trimmed V and J ends, which lost 0 bases and 3 bases, there was a span of 15 bases. The germline V gene has CDR1 SGHTA and CDR2 FQGNSA. The CDR3 reads CASSLAHGGRVYNEQFF. The CDR3 nucleotides read TGTGCCAGCAGCTTAGCGCATGGGGGGCGAGTCTACAATGAGCAGTTCTTC.

The V and J genes are TRBV6-2 or TRBV6-3 and TRBJ1-6, with TRBD1 as a possible D gene (6 bases). The CDR3 runs 17 residues. Looked up from germline, CDR1 is MNHEY and CDR2 is SVGEGT. The V and J ends lost 2 bases and 8 bases respectively, with 19 bases between them. The CDR3 is CASSYPKGRGGDSPLHF. The CDR3 DNA is TGTGCCAGCAGTTACCCCAAGGGCAGGGGCGGCGATTCACCCCTCCACTTT.

V gene TRBV9 combines with J gene TRBJ1-2, with 7 bases aligning to TRBD1. CDR3 length: 15 amino acids. Trimming took 0 bases from V and 2 from J; bases not matched to a gene: 4. In germline, CDR1 is SGDLS, CDR2 YYNGEE. The CDR3 DNA follows: TGTGCCAGCAGCGTAGTGGGCAGGGGGAACTATGGCTACACCTTC. Its protein product is CASSVVGRGNYGYTF.

This clonotype was found a few times. V is TRBV20-1 and J is TRBJ1-2, with D maybe TRBD1 (6 bases). The CDR3 runs 13 residues. Trimming left V 6 bases short and J 4 bases short, with 15 bases between. The germline V gene has CDR1 DFQATT and CDR2 SNEGSKA (reference sequence). Written as DNA, the CDR3 is TGCAGTGCCCGTCCGGGGGCCTCCTATGGCTACACCTTC. This codes for CSARPGASYGYTF.

This clonotype was seen just once. The rearrangement links TRBV6-1 to TRBJ2-7; D is possibly TRBD1 or TRBD2 (5 bases each). Deletions cut 6 bases from V and 1 base from J, with 10 bases between. Germline CDR1 and CDR2: MNHNS and SASEGT. CDR3 length equals 13 residues. CDR3 protein: CASSTGPSYEQYF. Here the CDR3 DNA reads TGTGCCAGCAGCACGGGACCATCCTACGAGCAGTACTTC.

V usage is TRBV6-5 and J usage is TRBJ2-5; perhaps TRBD1 as D (6 bases). This CDR3 is built from 13 residues. Trimming cost V 2 bases and J 5 bases, with 9 bases left between them. Germline V gene data show CDR1 as MNHEY and CDR2 as SVGAGI. CDR3 amino acids: CASSYTGQETQYF. The CDR3 nucleotides are TGTGCCAGCAGTTACACAGGGCAGGAGACCCAGTACTTC.

By share, this clonotype ranks as large. The chain combines TRBV27 with TRBJ2-7; D is unclear. Germline V gene data show CDR1 as MNHEY and CDR2 as SMNVEV (reference sequence). The CDR3 runs to 14 residues. V dropped 5 bases and J dropped 2 bases, with 13 bases sitting between them. The CDR3 bases are TGTGCCAGCAGTCTTCGGACGGAAGCCTACGAGCAGTACTTC. This encodes CASSLRTEAYEQYF.

The chain is built from TRBV20-1 and TRBJ2-5; no definite D call. V was clipped by 3 bases and J by 1 base, with 3 bases between them. The germline V gene encodes CDR1 DFQATT and CDR2 SNEGSKA (reference sequence). The CDR3 is made up of 11 amino acids. CDR3 in DNA: TGCAGTGCTAGTTTCCAAGAGACCCAGTACTTC. Amino acids: CSASFQETQYF.

This clonotype was counted a few times. The chain combines TRBV7-2 with TRBJ1-3; 10 bases are shared with TRBD1. Losses at the gene ends were 3 bases for V and 3 bases for J; bases not matched to a gene: 8. The CDR3 has 17 amino acids. Germline CDR1 and CDR2: SGHTA and FQGNSA. The CDR3 nucleotides read TGTGCCAGCAGCTTCCGGGGACAGGGGCTAGGTGGAAACACCATATATTTT. Its protein product is CASSFRGQGLGGNTIYF.

The gene calls are TRBV7-3 and TRBJ2-1; D gene uncertain. Germline CDR1 reads SGHTA; CDR2 reads FQGTGA. This CDR3 comprises 13 residues. Trimming removed 5 bases from V and 3 bases from J, with 8 bases in between. CDR3 nucleotide sequence: TGTGCCAGCAGCCCGGGTGGCTACAATGAGCAGTTCTTC. Its translation: CASSPGGYNEQFF.

CDR3 DNA sequence: TGTGCCTGGAGTTCGGGACAGGCGGATTTCGGTCAGCCCCAGCATTTT. This gives the protein CAWSSGQADFGQPQHF. This chain links TRBV30 with TRBJ1-5; 8 nucleotides line up with TRBD1. Germline CDR1 is GTSNPN and CDR2 is SVGIG (reference sequence). This CDR3 comprises 16 residues. V shed 2 bases, J shed 6 bases, and the junction held 12 bases outside the gene matches.

This chain uses TRBV6-1 with TRBJ2-3, with 11 bases fitting TRBD1. With V trimmed by 4 bases and J by 1 base, 1 base remained unmatched. This CDR3 is 15 amino acids long. The germline V gene has CDR1 MNHNS and CDR2 SASEGT. The CDR3 region is CASSGGQGGTDTQYF. In nucleotides, the CDR3 is TGTGCCAGCAGTGGGGGACAGGGGGGCACAGATACGCAGTATTTT.

This clonotype turned up a few times. The chain links TRBV20-1 to TRBJ2-3; no clear D. This CDR3 has 13 amino acids. Trimming stripped 3 bases from V and 2 bases from J, with 9 bases between. Looked up from germline, CDR1 is DFQATT and CDR2 is SNEGSKA (reference sequence). This chain's CDR3 is CSASRWPTDTQYF. CDR3 in DNA: TGCAGTGCTAGCCGATGGCCCACAGATACGCAGTATTTT.

The chain uses TRBV20-1 and TRBJ1-3; D is unresolved. With 0 bases removed from V and 0 bases from J, the gap between germline ends came to 12 bases. The CDR3 consists of 16 residues. Germline V CDR1 and CDR2: DFQATT, SNEGSKA (reference sequence). CDR3 amino acids: CSARDLGRSSGNTIYF. For the CDR3, the DNA is TGCAGTGCTAGAGATCTTGGACGGAGCTCTGGAAACACCATATATTTT.

This clonotype was observed a few times. The chain couples TRBV20-1 to TRBJ2-5; perhaps D is TRBD1 or TRBD2 (5 bases each). V lost 5 bases and J lost 6, with 19 bases in between. Germline V gene lookup returns CDR1 DFQATT and CDR2 SNEGSKA (reference sequence). CDR3 length equals 14 residues. CDR3 DNA: TGCAGTGCTGAGGGGCATGGTGTGGGAAAGACCCAGTACTTC. This gives the protein CSAEGHGVGKTQYF.

J is TRBJ1-2 and V is TRBV6-4; no definite D call. Trimming removed 6 bases from V and 3 bases from J, with 14 bases in between. Germline V CDR1 and CDR2: MRHNA, SNTAGT. This CDR3 contains 14 residues. CDR3 nucleotide sequence: TGTGCCAGCAGATTCCTAGGACGGTACTATGGCTACACCTTC. It encodes CASRFLGRYYGYTF.

This chain connects TRBV20-1 to TRBJ1-3; no firm D call. V was shortened by 6 bases and J by 0 bases, with 18 bases between the two germline ends. Germline V gives CDR1 DFQATT, CDR2 SNEGSKA (reference sequence). This CDR3 has 16 residues. CDR3 sequence reads: CSAIEGRTLSGNTIYF. The CDR3 region has the DNA TGCAGTGCCATAGAGGGCAGAACCCTCTCTGGAAACACCATATATTTT.

V usage is TRBV20-1 and J usage is TRBJ1-1; no definite D call. Germline-derived CDR1 and CDR2 are DFQATT and SNEGSKA (reference sequence). The CDR3 has 12 residues. Trimming removed 5 bases at V and 3 bases at J, with 10 bases between. The chain's CDR3 is CSACGPDTEAFF. The CDR3 DNA reads as TGCAGTGCTTGCGGACCGGACACTGAAGCTTTCTTT.

The chain couples TRBV6-4 to TRBJ1-5, with D maybe TRBD1 (5 bases). The CDR3 is 11 amino acids. The germline V gene encodes CDR1 MRHNA and CDR2 SNTAGT. V lost 6 bases and J 9 bases, leaving 9 bases between the germline ends. CDR3 nucleotide sequence: TGTGCCAGCAGCACAAGGGGGCCCCAGCATTTT. This gives the protein CASSTRGPQHF.

V and J are TRBV20-1 and TRBJ2-2; D might be TRBD1 or TRBD2, each matching 6 bases. This CDR3 spans 13 amino acids. Germline-derived CDR1 and CDR2 are DFQATT and SNEGSKA (reference sequence). The CDR3 nucleotides are TGCAGCCGCCGGGGGCCGGGCACCGGGGAGCTGTTTTTT. Translating gives CSRRGPGTGELFF.

The rearrangement joins TRBV29-1 to TRBJ1-2; TRBD1 might be the D (5 bases). V was shortened by 6 bases and J by 8 bases, with 19 bases between the two germline ends. Per the germline V gene, CDR1 is SQVTM and CDR2 is ANQGSEA. The CDR3 totals 13 residues. CDR3 bases: TGCAGCGTCGCCCGTCCCGGGGGAGGCGGCTACACCTTC. It yields the protein CSVARPGGGGYTF.

V usage is TRBV19 and J usage is TRBJ2-5; 8 nucleotides agree with TRBD2. The germline CDR1 and CDR2 sequences are LNHDA and SQIVND (reference sequence). J was trimmed by 4 bases and V by 5 bases; bases with no gene match: 3. CDR3 size: 13 residues. The DNA of the CDR3 is TGTGCCAGTAGTCTGGGACTAGGAGAGACCCAGTACTTC. Translating gives CASSLGLGETQYF.

The chain joins TRBV19 to TRBJ1-6; maybe TRBD1 (5 bases). Trimming cost V 0 bases and J 9 bases, with 9 bases left between them. Germline V CDR1 and CDR2: LNHDA, SQIVND (reference sequence). The CDR3 spans 14 residues. CDR3 protein: CASSIEIGASPLHF. CDR3 nucleotides: TGTGCCAGTAGTATAGAGATTGGGGCTTCACCCCTCCACTTT.

The rearrangement uses TRBV7-8 and TRBJ1-1, with TRBD1 as a possible D gene (5 bases). V was pared by 2 bases and J by 7 bases, with 11 bases between. CDR1 and CDR2 from the germline V gene are SGHVS and FQNEAQ. The CDR3 spans 13 residues. The CDR3 DNA sequence: TGTGCCAGCAGCTTACTTAGGGGTGGTGAAGCTTTCTTT. This codes for CASSLLRGGEAFF. The variable domain in full, with the rest retrieved from reference TRBV7-8 and TRBJ1-1, is GAGVSQSPRYKVAKRGQDVALRCDPISGHVSLFWYQQALGQGPEFLTYFQNEAQLDKSGLPSDRFFAERPEGSVSTLKIQRTQQEDSAVYLCASSLLRGGEAFFGQGTRLTVV.

This clonotype was counted only a few times. This chain connects TRBV6-4 to TRBJ2-1, with a weak D call TRBD2 (5 bases). V was trimmed by 3 bases and J by 8 bases, leaving 14 bases between them. The CDR3 length is 14 residues. Germline CDR1 MRHNA, CDR2 SNTAGT. The CDR3 loop reads CASSEGDPGDEQFF. CDR3 in DNA: TGTGCCAGCAGTGAGGGAGACCCCGGGGATGAGCAGTTCTTC.

There are a few counts of this clonotype. This chain connects TRBV6-1 to TRBJ1-1, with D possibly TRBD1 on 6 matching bases. This CDR3 contains 13 residues. The V end lost 7 bases, the J end lost 4 bases, and 13 bases lay between the germline ends. CDR1 and CDR2 (germline): MNHNS, SASEGT. The CDR3 nucleotides read TGTGCCAGCACCAAACCAGGGGTCACTGAAGCTTTCTTT. This gives the protein CASTKPGVTEAFF.